This T cell receptor beta chain was recorded in a study of regulatory T cells in long-lasting Graves disease. Stated time point: persistent/refractory GD, antithyroid drugs over 5 years with positive TRAb. Researchers made the TCR library from RNA that was extracted from PBMCs. The peripheral blood volume drawn was 7.5 to 9.5 milliliters, and it was collected into EDTA tubes. Relying on iRepertoire HTBI primers and Arm-PCR of CDR3 regions, the team built TCR beta libraries. One entry per CDR3 protein results from TCRdb running MiXCR on the multiplex PCR reads. The sample records almost 350,000 distinct CDR3 sequences, about 20% being singletons. This clonotype was picked up many times. Its antigen is currently unknown. Study findings and constraints: Persistent Graves' patients showed reduced TCR diversity versus newly diagnosed patients.

Germline-derived CDR1 and CDR2 are SGHRS and YFSETQ. This CDR3 comprises 14 residues. V lost 5 bases, J lost 5 bases, and 10 bases stayed unmatched. The origin of this receptor is a female donor with Graves disease. The rearrangement uses TRBV5-1 and TRBJ2-7; 7 bases map to TRBD2. Sequenced here: peripheral blood mononuclear cells (PBMCs), sampled when the disease was refractory, from a patient treated with antithyroid drugs. The CDR3 sequence: CASSLRERGDEQYF. CDR3 coding DNA: TGCGCCAGCAGTTTGCGGGAGAGGGGTGACGAGCAGTACTTC.